One T cell receptor beta chain is described in this entry. Its antigen is as yet unknown. Between the trimmed V and J ends, which lost 4 bases and 4 bases, there was a span of 10 bases. The germline V gene has CDR1 WNHNN and CDR2 SYGVQD (reference sequence). CDR3 length: 13 residues. The entry originates in a study of cytomegalovirus exposure and HLA in healthy donors. Study-level background: In an early release, HLA-typed donors contributed approximately 82 million unique TCR sequences. Overall study findings and caveats: Judged likely to be a sequencing artifact was a cluster of highly shared sequence variants. In a later analysis, specific HLA alleles were associated with 15,000 or so TCR beta sequences at a 0.05 false discovery rate.

The PCR ran on 60 Vbeta and 13 Jbeta primers. The protocol was immunoSEQ multiplex PCR, while the TCRdb copy is restricted to in-frame clones and leaves out a portion. In the table there are around 92,000 clones, around 81% of which are singletons. The genes are TRBV10-1 and TRBJ2-5; D may be TRBD2 (5 bases). Sequencing was carried out using PBMCs. This sequence originates from a female donor in good health and CMV-seropositive. The CDR3 is CASSAADGETQYF. CDR3 bases: TGCGCCAGCAGTGCAGCGGACGGAGAGACCCAGTACTTC.